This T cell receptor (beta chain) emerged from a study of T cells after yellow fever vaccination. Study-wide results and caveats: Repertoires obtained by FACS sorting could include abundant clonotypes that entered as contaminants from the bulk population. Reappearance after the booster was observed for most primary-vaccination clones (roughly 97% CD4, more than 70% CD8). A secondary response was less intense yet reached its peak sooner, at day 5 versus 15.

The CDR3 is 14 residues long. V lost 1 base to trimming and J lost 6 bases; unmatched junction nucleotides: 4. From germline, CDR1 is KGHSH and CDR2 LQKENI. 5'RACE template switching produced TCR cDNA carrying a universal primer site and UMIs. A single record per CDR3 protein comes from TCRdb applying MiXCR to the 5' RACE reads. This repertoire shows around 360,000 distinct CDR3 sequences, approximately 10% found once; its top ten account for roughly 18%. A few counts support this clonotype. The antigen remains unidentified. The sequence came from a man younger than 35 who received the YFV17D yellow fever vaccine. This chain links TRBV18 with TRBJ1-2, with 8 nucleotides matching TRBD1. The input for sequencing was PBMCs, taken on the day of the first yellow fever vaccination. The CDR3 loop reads CASSPRQGADGYTF. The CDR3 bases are TGTGCCAGCTCACCACGCCAGGGGGCCGATGGCTACACCTTC.